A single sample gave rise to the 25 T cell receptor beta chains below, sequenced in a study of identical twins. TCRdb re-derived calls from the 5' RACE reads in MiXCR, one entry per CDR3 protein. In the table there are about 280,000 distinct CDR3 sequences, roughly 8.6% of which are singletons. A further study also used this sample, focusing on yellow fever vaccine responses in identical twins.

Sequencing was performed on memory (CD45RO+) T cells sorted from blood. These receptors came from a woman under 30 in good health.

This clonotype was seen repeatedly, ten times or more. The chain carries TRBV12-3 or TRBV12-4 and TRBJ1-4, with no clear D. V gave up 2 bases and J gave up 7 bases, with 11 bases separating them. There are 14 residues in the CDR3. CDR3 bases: TGTGCCAGCAGTTTAAGAGGGAGCGGTGAAAAACTGTTTTTT. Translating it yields CASSLRGSGEKLFF.

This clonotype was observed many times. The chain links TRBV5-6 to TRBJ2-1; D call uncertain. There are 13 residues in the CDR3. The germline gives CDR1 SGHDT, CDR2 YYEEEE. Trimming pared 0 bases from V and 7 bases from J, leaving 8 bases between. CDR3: CASSLGRANEQFF. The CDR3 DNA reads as TGTGCCAGCAGCTTGGGTAGGGCAAATGAGCAGTTCTTC.

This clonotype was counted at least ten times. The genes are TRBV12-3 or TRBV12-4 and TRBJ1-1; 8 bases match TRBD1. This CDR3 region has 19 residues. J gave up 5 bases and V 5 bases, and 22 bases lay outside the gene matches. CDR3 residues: CASSTRTGFLSQPRTEAFF. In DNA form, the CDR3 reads TGTGCCAGCAGTACCCGGACAGGGTTCTTATCACAACCGAGGACTGAAGCTTTCTTT.

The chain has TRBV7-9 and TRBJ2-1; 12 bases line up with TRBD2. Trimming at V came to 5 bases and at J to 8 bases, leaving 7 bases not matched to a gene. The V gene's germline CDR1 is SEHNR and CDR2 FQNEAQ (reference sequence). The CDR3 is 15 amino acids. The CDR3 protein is CASSDLAGGPHEQFF. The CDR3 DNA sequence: TGTGCCAGCAGCGACCTAGCGGGGGGGCCACATGAGCAGTTCTTC.

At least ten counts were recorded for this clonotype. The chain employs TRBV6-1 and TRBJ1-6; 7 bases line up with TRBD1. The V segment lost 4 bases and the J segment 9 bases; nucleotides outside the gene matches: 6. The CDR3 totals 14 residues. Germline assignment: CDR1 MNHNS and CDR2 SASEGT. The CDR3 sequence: CASSGDRVASPLHF. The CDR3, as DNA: TGTGCCAGCAGTGGAGACAGGGTAGCTTCACCCCTCCACTTT.

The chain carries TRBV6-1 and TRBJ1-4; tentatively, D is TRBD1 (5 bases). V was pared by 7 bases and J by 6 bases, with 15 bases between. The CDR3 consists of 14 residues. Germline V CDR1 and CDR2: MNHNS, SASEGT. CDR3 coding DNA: TGTGCCAGCACCGACCGGGACTCCTATGAAAAACTGTTTTTT. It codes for CASTDRDSYEKLFF.

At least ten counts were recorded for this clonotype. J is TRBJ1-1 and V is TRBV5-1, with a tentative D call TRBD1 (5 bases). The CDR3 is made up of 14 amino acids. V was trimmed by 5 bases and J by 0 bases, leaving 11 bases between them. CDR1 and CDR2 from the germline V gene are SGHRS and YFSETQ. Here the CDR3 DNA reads TGCGCCAGCAGATCCGACAGAATGAACACTGAAGCTTTCTTT. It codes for CASRSDRMNTEAFF. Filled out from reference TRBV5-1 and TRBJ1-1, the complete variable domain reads KAGVTQTPRYLIKTRGQQVTLSCSPISGHRSVSWYQQTPGQGLQFLFEYFSETQRNKGNFPGRFSGRQFSNSRSEMNVSTLELGDSALYLCASRSDRMNTEAFFGQGTRLTVV.

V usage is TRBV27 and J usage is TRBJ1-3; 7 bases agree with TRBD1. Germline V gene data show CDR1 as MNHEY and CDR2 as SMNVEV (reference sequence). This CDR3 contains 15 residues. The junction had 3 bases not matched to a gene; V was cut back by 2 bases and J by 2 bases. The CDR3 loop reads CASSLRQGAGNTIYF. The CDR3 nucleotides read TGTGCCAGCAGTTTAAGGCAGGGGGCTGGAAACACCATATATTTT.

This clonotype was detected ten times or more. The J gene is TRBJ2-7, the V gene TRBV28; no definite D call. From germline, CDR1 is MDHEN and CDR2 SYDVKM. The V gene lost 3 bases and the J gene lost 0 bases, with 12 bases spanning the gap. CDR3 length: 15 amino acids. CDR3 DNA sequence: TGTGCCAGCAGTTTGGGGTTTTTCAGCTCCTACGAGCAGTACTTC. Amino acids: CASSLGFFSSYEQYF.

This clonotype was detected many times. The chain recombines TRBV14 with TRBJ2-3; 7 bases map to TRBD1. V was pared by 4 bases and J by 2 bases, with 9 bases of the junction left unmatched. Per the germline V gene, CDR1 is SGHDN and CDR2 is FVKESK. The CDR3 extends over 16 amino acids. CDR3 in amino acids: CASSPRTGTHTDTQYF. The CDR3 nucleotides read TGTGCCAGCAGCCCGCGGACAGGAACCCACACAGATACGCAGTATTTT.

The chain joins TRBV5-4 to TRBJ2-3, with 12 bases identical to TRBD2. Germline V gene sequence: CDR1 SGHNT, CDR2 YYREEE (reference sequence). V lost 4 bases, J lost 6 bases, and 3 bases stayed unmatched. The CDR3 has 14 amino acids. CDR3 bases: TGTGCCAGCAGCGAAACTAGCGGGGGGGATACGCAGTATTTT. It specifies CASSETSGGDTQYF.

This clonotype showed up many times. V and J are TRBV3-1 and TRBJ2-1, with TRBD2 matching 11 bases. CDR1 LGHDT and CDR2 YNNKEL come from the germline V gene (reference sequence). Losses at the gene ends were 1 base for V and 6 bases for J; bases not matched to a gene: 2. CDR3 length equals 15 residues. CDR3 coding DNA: TGTGCCAGCAGCCAAGGACTAGCGGGAACCAATGAGCAGTTCTTC. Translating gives CASSQGLAGTNEQFF.

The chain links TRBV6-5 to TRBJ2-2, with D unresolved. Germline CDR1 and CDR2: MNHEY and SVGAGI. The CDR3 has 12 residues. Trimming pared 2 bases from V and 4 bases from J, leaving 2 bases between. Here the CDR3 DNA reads TGTGCCAGCAGTTACCCCACCGGGGAGCTGTTTTTT. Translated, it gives CASSYPTGELFF.

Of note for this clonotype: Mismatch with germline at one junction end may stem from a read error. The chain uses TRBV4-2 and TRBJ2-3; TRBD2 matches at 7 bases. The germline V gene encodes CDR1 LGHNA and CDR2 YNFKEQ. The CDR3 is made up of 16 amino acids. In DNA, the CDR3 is TGTGCCAGCAGCCTCAACCCAGTGACTAGCACAGATACGCAGTTTTTT. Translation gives CASSLNPVTSTDTQFF.

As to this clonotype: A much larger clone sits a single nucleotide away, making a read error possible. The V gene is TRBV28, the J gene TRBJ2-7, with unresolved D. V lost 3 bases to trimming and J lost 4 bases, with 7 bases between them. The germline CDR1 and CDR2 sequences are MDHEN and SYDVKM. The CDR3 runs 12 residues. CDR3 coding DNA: TGTGCCAGCAGTTTTGTGGGGTACGAGCAGTACTTC. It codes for CASSFVGYEQYF.

CDR3 region: CASRQAGTIYNEQFF. For the CDR3, the DNA is TGTGCCAGCAGGCAAGCGGGCACCATCTACAATGAGCAGTTCTTC. The gene calls are TRBV7-8 and TRBJ2-1; weak D call: TRBD2 (6 bases). This CDR3 has 15 amino acids. Germline CDR1 reads SGHVS; CDR2 reads FQNEAQ. Trimming shortened V by 6 bases and J by 3 bases, and 15 bases separated the two germline ends.

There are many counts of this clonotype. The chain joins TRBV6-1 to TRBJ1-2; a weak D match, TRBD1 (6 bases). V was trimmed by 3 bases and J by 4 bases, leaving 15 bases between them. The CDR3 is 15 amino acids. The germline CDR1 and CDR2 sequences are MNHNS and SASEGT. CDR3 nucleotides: TGTGCCAGCAGTGACCCTACAGGGTTCGGCTATGGCTACACCTTC. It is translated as CASSDPTGFGYGYTF.

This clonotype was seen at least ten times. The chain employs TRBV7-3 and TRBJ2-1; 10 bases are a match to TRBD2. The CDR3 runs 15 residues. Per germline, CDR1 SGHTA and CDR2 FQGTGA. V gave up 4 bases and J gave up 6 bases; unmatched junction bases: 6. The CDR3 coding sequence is TGTGCCAGCAGCTCTGGGCGACTAGCGGGCAATGAGCAGTTCTTC. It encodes CASSSGRLAGNEQFF.

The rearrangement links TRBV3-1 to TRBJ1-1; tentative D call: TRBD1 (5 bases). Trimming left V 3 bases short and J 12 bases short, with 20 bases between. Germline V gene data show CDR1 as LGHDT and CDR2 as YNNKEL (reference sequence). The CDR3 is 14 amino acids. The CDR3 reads CASSQPGLDRYTFF. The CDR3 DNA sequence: TGTGCCAGCAGCCAGCCGGGACTAGACCGGTATACTTTCTTT.

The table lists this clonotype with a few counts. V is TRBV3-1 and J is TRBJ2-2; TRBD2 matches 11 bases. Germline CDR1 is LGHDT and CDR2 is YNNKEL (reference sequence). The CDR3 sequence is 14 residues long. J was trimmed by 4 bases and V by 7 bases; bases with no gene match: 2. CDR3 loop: CASNSGGGTGELFF. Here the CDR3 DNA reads TGTGCCAGCAATAGCGGGGGGGGCACCGGGGAGCTGTTTTTT.

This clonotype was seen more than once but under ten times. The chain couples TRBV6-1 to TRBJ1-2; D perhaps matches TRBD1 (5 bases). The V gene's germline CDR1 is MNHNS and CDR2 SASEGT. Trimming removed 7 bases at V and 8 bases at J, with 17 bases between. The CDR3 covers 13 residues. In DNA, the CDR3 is TGTGCCAGCACCGCGGGACCGATGCGGGGCTACACCTTC. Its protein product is CASTAGPMRGYTF.

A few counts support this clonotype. CDR3 nucleotides: TGCGCCAGCAGCCCGAAGGGACTAGCAGATACGCAGTATTTT. This encodes CASSPKGLADTQYF. The chain joins TRBV4-1 to TRBJ2-3, with TRBD2 matching 8 bases. The trim removed 4 bases at V and 4 bases at J, leaving 4 bases unmatched. There are 14 residues in the CDR3. Per the germline V gene, CDR1 is MGHRA and CDR2 is YSYEKL.

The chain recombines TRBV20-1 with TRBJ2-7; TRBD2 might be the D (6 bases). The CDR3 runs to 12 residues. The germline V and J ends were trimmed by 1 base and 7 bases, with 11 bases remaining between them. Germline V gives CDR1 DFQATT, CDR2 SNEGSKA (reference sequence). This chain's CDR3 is CSARGWAGEQYF. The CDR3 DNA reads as TGCAGTGCTAGAGGGTGGGCGGGAGAGCAGTACTTC.

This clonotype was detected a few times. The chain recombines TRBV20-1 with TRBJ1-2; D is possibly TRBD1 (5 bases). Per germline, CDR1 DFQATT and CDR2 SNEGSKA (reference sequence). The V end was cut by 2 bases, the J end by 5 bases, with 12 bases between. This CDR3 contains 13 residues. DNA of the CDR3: TGCAGTGCTAGATTAGACAGAAGATATGGCTACACCTTC. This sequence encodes CSARLDRRYGYTF.

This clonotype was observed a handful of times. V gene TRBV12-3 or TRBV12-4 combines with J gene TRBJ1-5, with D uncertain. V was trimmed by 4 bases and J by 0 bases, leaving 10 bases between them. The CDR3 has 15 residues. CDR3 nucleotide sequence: TGTGCCAGCAGTTCCAAACAAGCTAGCAATCAGCCCCAGCATTTT. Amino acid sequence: CASSSKQASNQPQHF.